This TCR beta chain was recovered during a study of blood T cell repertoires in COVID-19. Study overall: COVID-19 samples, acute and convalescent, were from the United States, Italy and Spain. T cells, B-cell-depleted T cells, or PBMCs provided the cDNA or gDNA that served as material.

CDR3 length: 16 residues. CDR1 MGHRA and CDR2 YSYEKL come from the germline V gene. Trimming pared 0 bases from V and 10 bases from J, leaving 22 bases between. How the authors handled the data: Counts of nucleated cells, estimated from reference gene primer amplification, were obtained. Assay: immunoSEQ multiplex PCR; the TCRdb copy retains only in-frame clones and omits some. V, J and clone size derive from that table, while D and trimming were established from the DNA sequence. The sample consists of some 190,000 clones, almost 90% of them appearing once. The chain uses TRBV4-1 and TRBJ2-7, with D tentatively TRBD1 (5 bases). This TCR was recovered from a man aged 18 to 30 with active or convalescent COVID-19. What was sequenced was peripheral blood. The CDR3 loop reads CASSQDSRQSLVGQYF. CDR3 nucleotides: TGCGCCAGCAGCCAAGATTCGCGACAGAGCCTCGTCGGACAGTACTTC.